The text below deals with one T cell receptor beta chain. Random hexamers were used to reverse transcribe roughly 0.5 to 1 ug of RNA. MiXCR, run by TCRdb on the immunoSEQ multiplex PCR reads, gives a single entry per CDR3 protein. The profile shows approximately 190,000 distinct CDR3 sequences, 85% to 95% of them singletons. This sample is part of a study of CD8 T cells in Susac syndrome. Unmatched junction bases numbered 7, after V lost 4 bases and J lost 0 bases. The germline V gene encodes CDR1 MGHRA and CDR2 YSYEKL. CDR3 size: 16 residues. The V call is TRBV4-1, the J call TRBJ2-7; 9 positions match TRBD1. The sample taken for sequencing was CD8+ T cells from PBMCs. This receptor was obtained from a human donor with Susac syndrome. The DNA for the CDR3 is TGCGCCAGCAGCCGAGGGACAGGGTTTGACTCCTACGAGCAGTACTTC. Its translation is CASSRGTGFDSYEQYF.